The present entry profiles one T cell receptor (beta chain) with its context. What it recognizes is unknown. This entry comes from a study of T cells in Graves' hyperthyroidism and ophthalmopathy. Study observations and caveats: Most thyroid clonotypes expanded above 0.001 were also detected in blood.

RNA transcripts gave rise to amplified TCR beta CDR3 regions. A set of HTBI primers served as the primers for a first-round RT-PCR of the TCR CDR3. TCRdb called the multiplex PCR reads again in MiXCR, with one record for every CDR3 protein. The table records nearly 250,000 distinct CDR3 sequences, about 24% of them present only once. The CDR3 runs to 12 residues. The V gene's germline CDR1 is LNHDA and CDR2 SQIVND (reference sequence). Trimming took off 1 base at V and 7 bases at J, with 5 bases between the two ends. The material sequenced was blood. V and J are TRBV19 and TRBJ1-5; D uncertain. This clonotype was obtained from a woman aged 40 to 50 with Graves' ophthalmopathy. The CDR3 DNA sequence: TGTGCCAGTAGTATAGGGTGGCAGCCCCAGCATTTT. Translation: CASSIGWQPQHF.